This T cell receptor beta chain is drawn from a study of blood T cell repertoires in COVID-19. Study overall: Samples came from the United States, Italy and Spain, spanning acute and convalescent COVID-19. Sample material is recorded as cDNA or gDNA derived from T cells, B-cell-depleted T cells, or PBMCs.

Membership in each cohort depended on participant-reported clinical history. There are 13 residues in the CDR3. CDR1 and CDR2 (germline): SGHDN, FVKESK. V was clipped by 4 bases and J by 3 bases, with 10 bases between them. Profiling relied on immunoSEQ multiplex PCR, and the TCRdb table lists in-frame clones only, not all of them. The data hold about 220,000 clones, with 80% to 90% observed a single time. The V and J genes are TRBV14 and TRBJ2-7; unclear D gene. The sample taken for sequencing was PBMCs or T cells enriched from blood (not recorded which). This receptor was taken from a woman under 30 in a cohort exposed to, infected with or recovered from COVID-19 (not recorded which). The CDR3 coding sequence is TGTGCCAGCAGCCCCTATAGAGACTACGAGCAGTACTTC. Its protein product is CASSPYRDYEQYF.